Below, 7 T cell receptor beta chains from the same sample are listed, as sequenced in a study of cytomegalovirus exposure and HLA in healthy donors (dated by TCRdb to 2016 to 2017). The library was obtained by the immunoSEQ multiplex PCR assay. For the multiplex PCR, a mixture combining 60 forward primers for TCR Vbeta segments and 13 reverse primers for TCR Jbeta segments was used. TCRdb provides this immuneACCESS table in a form limited to in-frame rearrangements. Some clones are lacking; in checked studies, under half of them reflect an unresolved V gene, and why the rest are absent is not known. Within this sample are about 160,000 clones, with approximately 77% of them counted one time only. The top ten clonotypes cover 3% to 4.5% of the sample. Sequencing used PBMCs. Every receptor here comes from a man in his thirties or forties in good health and CMV-seropositive.

The CDR3 here is CASTVGDRDSVEQYF. The DNA of the CDR3 is TGTGCCAGCACAGTTGGTGACAGGGATTCGGTCGAGCAGTACTTC. V and J are TRBV28 and TRBJ2-7; 7 bases line up with TRBD1. The CDR3 consists of 15 residues. Trimming removed 7 bases from V and 6 bases from J; junction bases left unmatched: 15. Germline V gene sequence: CDR1 MDHEN, CDR2 SYDVKM.

This clone was counted between two and nine times. This rearrangement joins TRBV6-1 to TRBJ1-2; the match to TRBD1 covers 7 bases. V shed 1 base and J 7 bases; nucleotides not matched to a gene: 6. Germline V gives CDR1 MNHNS, CDR2 SASEGT. The CDR3 spans 14 residues. As DNA, the CDR3 is TGTGCCAGCAGTGAAGGACAGGGAAGGGCTGGCTACACCTTC. Translating gives CASSEGQGRAGYTF.

This chain uses TRBV30 with TRBJ2-1; D not resolved. Between the trimmed V and J ends, which lost 0 bases and 7 bases, there was a span of 7 bases. This CDR3 has 12 amino acids. Germline CDR1 reads GTSNPN; CDR2 reads SVGIG (reference sequence). The CDR3 region is CAWSVTGNEQFF. As DNA, the CDR3 is TGTGCCTGGAGTGTAACTGGTAATGAGCAGTTCTTC.

The gene calls are TRBV7-9 and TRBJ2-7; TRBD2 matches at 11 bases. V was pared by 5 bases and J by 2 bases, with 5 bases of the junction left unmatched. Germline CDR1 reads SEHNR; CDR2 reads FQNEAQ (reference sequence). This CDR3 is built from 15 residues. The CDR3 sequence: CASSLSGGEAYEQYF. The CDR3 bases are TGTGCCAGCAGCCTTAGCGGGGGGGAAGCCTACGAGCAGTACTTC.

CDR3 in DNA: TGTGCCAGCAGTTTTAGCGGGGGGGCCGCAGATACGCAGTATTTT. This codes for CASSFSGGAADTQYF. This chain uses TRBV27 with TRBJ2-3, with TRBD2 identical over 11 bases. The J segment lost 4 bases and the V segment lost 3 bases, leaving 3 bases of the junction unmatched. CDR3 length: 15 amino acids. Looked up from germline, CDR1 is MNHEY and CDR2 is SMNVEV (reference sequence).

This clone showed up just a few times. This CDR3 is CASSVRGSYNEQFF. In DNA form, the CDR3 reads TGTGCCAGCAGCGTCAGGGGTTCCTACAATGAGCAGTTCTTC. The chain has TRBV7-9 and TRBJ2-1, with D possibly matching TRBD1 (6 bases). V was clipped by 5 bases and J by 1 base, with 9 bases between them. The CDR3 totals 14 residues. Germline V CDR1 and CDR2: SEHNR, FQNEAQ (reference sequence).

The rearrangement links TRBV7-9 to TRBJ2-5; D perhaps matches TRBD1 (5 bases). This CDR3 spans 14 amino acids. V was clipped by 0 bases and J by 5 bases, with 10 bases between them. CDR1 SEHNR and CDR2 FQNEAQ come from the germline V gene (reference sequence). Written as DNA, the CDR3 is TGTGCCAGCAGCTTAGCAGGGGTGGTTGAGACCCAGTACTTC. Its translation is CASSLAGVVETQYF.